The T cell receptor (beta chain) described here comes from a study of blood T cell repertoires in COVID-19. As for the study in general: The origin of the acute and convalescent COVID-19 samples was the United States, Italy and Spain. PBMCs, B-cell-depleted T cells, or T cells provided the cDNA or gDNA that made up the material.

Under the authors' procedure: Counts of nucleated cells, estimated from reference gene primer amplification, were obtained. Clones were read by immunoSEQ multiplex PCR, and TCRdb kept only the in-frame ones, dropping some. That table gives V, J and clone size, and the DNA gave D and trimming. The sample lists about 160,000 clones; 82% were seen once. This CDR3 is built from 16 residues. V lost 4 bases and J lost 6; bases outside the gene matches: 12. Germline-derived CDR1 and CDR2 are GTSNPN and SVGIG (reference sequence). The sequence derives from a woman older than 75 with active or convalescent COVID-19. The chain uses TRBV30 and TRBJ2-7, with TRBD2 identical over 13 bases. Material: peripheral blood. CDR3: CAWNSGLAGARGEQYF. In DNA, the CDR3 is TGTGCCTGGAATAGCGGACTAGCGGGAGCGAGGGGCGAGCAGTACTTC.